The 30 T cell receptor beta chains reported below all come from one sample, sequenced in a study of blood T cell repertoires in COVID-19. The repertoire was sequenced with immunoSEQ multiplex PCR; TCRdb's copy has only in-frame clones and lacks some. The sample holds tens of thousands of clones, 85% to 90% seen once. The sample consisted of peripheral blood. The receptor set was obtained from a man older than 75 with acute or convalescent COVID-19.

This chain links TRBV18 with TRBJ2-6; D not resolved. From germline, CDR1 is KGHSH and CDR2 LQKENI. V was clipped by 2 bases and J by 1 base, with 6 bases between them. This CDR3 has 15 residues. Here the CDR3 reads CASSPALSGANVLTF. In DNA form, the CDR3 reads TGTGCCAGCTCACCAGCACTTTCTGGGGCCAACGTCCTGACTTTC.

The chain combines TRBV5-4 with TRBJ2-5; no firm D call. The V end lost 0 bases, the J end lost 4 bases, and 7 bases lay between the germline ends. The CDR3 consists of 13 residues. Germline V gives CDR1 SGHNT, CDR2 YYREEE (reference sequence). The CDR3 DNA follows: TGTGCCAGCAGCTTGGCCATTAGAGAGACCCAGTACTTC. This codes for CASSLAIRETQYF.

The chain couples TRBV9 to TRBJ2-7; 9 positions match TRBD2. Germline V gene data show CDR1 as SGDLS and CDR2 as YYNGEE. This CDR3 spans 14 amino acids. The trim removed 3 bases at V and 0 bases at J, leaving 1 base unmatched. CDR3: CASSATSGSYEQYF. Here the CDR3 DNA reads TGTGCCAGCAGCGCGACTAGCGGCTCCTACGAGCAGTACTTC.

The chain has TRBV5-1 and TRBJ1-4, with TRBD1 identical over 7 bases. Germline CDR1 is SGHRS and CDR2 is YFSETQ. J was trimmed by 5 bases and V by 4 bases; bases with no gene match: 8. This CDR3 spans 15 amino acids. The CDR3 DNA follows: TGCGCCAGCAGCCCAGAGACAGGGACGAATGAAAAACTGTTTTTT. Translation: CASSPETGTNEKLFF.

CDR3 sequence reads: CASSQEAQGVQPQHF. In DNA, the CDR3 is TGTGCCAGCAGCCAAGAGGCGCAGGGTGTGCAGCCCCAGCATTTT. The chain links TRBV4-2 to TRBJ1-5; D might be TRBD1 (5 bases). The CDR3 loop spans 15 amino acids. Per the germline V gene, CDR1 is LGHNA and CDR2 is YNFKEQ. Trimming cost V 0 bases and J 7 bases, with 13 bases left between them.

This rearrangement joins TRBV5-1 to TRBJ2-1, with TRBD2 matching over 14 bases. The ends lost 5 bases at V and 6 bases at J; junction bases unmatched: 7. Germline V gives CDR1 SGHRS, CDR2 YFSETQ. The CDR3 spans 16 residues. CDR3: CASSPTSGRAGNEQFF. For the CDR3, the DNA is TGCGCCAGCAGTCCGACTAGCGGGAGGGCCGGCAATGAGCAGTTCTTC.

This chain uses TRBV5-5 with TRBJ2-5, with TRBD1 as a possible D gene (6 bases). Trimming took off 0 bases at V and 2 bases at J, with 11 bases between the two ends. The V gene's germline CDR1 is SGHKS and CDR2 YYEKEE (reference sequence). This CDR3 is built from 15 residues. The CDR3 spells CASSLAGATQETQYF. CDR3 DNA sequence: TGTGCCAGCAGCTTGGCAGGGGCAACACAAGAGACCCAGTACTTC.

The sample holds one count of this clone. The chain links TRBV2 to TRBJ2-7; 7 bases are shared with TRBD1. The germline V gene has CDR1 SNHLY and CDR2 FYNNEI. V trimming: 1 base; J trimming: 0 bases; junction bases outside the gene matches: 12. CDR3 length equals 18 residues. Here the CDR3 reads CASSEDIRRWDSSYEQYF. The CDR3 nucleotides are TGTGCCAGCAGTGAAGACATTAGGCGGTGGGACAGCTCCTACGAGCAGTACTTC. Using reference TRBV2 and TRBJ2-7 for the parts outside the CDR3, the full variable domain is EPEVTQTPSHQVTQMGQEVILRCVPISNHLYFYWYRQILGQKVEFLVSFYNNEISEKSEIFDDQFSVERPDGSNFTLKIRSTKLEDSAMYFCASSEDIRRWDSSYEQYFGPGTRLTVT.

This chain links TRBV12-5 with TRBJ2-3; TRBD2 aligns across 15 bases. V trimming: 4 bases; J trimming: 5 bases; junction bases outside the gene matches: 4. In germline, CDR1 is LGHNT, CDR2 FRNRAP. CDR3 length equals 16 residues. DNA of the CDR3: TGTGCTAGTGGTTGGGGACTAGCGGGAGGACGAGATACGCAGTATTTT. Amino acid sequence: CASGWGLAGGRDTQYF. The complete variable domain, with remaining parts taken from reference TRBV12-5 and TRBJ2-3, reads DARVTQTPRHKVTEMGQEVTMRCQPILGHNTVFWYRQTMMQGLELLAYFRNRAPLDDSGMPKDRFSAEMPDATLATLKIQPSEPRDSAVYFCASGWGLAGGRDTQYFGPGTRLTVL.

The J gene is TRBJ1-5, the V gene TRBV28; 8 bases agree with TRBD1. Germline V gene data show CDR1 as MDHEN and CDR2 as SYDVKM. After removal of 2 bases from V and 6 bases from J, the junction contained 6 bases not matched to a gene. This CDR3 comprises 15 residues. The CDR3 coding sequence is TGTGCCAGCAGTTTACCCAGGGGGCCAGGTCAGCCCCAGCATTTT. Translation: CASSLPRGPGQPQHF.

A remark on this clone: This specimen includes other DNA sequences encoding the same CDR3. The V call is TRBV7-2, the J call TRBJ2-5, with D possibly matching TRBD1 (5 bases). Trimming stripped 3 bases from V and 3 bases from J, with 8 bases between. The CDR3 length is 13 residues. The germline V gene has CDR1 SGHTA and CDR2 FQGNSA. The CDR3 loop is CASSLAREETQYF. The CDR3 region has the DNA TGTGCCAGCAGCTTGGCCAGGGAAGAGACCCAGTACTTC.

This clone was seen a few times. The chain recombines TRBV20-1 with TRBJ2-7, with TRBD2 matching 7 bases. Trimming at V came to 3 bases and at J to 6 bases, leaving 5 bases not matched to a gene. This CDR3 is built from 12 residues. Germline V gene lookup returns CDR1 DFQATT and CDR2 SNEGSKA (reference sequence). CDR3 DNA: TGCAGTGCTAGTGGGCGGGGGACCGAGCAGTACTTC. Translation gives CSASGRGTEQYF.

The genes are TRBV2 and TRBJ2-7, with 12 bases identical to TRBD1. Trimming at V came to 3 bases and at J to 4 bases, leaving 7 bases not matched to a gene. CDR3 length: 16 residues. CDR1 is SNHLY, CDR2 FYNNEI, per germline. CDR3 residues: CASSEVWDRGPYEQYF. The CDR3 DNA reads TGTGCCAGCAGTGAGGTATGGGACAGGGGGCCGTACGAGCAGTACTTC.

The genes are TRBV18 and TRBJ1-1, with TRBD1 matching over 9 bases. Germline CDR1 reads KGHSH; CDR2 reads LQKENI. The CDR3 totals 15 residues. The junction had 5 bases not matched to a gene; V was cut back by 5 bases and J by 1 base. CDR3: CASSTKQGANTEAFF. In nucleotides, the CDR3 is TGTGCCAGCTCAACGAAACAGGGGGCGAACACTGAAGCTTTCTTT.

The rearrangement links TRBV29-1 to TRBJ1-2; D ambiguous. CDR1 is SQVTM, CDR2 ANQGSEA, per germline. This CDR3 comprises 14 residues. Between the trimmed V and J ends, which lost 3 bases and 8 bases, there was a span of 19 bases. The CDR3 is CSVDLAGAVPGYTF. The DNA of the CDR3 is TGCAGCGTTGACTTGGCAGGCGCTGTCCCCGGCTACACCTTC.

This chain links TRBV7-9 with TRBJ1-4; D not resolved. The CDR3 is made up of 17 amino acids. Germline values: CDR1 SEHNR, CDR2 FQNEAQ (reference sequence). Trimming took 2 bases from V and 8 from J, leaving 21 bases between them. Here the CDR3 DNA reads TGTGCCAGCAGCTTACCCGCACAGCCACCGCGTCGGGAAAAACTGTTTTTT. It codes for CASSLPAQPPRREKLFF.

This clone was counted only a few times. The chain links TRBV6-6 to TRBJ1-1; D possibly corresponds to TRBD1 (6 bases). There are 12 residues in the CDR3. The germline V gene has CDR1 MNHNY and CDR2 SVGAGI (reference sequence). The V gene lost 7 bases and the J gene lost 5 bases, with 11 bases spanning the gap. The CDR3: CASTLQGTEAFF. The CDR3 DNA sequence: TGTGCCAGCACCTTACAGGGAACTGAAGCTTTCTTT.

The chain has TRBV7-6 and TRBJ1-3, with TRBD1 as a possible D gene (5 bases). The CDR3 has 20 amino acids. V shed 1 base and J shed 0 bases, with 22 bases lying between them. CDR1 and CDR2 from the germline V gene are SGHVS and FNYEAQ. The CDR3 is CASSLENRQRQYFSGNTIYF. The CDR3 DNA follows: TGTGCCAGCAGCTTAGAGAATCGCCAGAGACAGTACTTCTCTGGAAACACCATATATTTT.

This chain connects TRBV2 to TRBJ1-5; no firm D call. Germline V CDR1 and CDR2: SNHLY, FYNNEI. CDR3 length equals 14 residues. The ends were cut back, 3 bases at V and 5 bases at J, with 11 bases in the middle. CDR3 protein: CASSDRTPDQPQHF. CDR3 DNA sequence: TGTGCCAGCAGTGATCGGACTCCGGATCAGCCCCAGCATTTT. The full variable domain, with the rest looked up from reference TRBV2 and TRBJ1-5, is EPEVTQTPSHQVTQMGQEVILRCVPISNHLYFYWYRQILGQKVEFLVSFYNNEISEKSEIFDDQFSVERPDGSNFTLKIRSTKLEDSAMYFCASSDRTPDQPQHFGDGTRLSIL.

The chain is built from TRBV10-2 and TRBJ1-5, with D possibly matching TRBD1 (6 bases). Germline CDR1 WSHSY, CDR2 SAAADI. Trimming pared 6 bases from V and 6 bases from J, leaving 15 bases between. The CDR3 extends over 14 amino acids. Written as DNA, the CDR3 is TGCGCCAGCAGGGAGGGACAACGAAGTCAGCCCCAGCATTTT. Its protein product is CASREGQRSQPQHF.

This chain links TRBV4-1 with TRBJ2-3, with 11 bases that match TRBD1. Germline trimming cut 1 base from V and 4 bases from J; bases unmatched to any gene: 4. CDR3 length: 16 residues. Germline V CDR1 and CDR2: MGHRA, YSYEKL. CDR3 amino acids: CASSQAWTGGADTQYF. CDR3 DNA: TGCGCCAGCAGCCAAGCATGGACAGGGGGCGCAGATACGCAGTATTTT.

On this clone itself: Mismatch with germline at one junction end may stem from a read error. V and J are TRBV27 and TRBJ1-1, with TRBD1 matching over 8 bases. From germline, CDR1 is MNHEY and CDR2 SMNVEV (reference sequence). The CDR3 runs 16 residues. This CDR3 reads CASSLSPRTGHTEAFF. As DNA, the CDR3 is TGTGCCAGCAGCTTATCCCCCCGGACAGGGCACACTGAAGCTTTCTTT.

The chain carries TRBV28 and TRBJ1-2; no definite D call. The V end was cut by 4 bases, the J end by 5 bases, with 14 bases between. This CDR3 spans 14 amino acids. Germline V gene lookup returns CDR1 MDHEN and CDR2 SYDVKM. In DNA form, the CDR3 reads TGTGCCAGCAGTTCCCTCCTGGGAGCATATGGCTACACCTTC. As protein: CASSSLLGAYGYTF.

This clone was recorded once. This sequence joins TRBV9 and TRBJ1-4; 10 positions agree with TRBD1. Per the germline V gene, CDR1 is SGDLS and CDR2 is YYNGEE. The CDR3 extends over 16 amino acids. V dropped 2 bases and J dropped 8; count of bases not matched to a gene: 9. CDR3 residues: CASSVHGQGVEEKLFF. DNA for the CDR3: TGTGCCAGCAGCGTCCATGGACAGGGGGTGGAAGAAAAACTGTTTTTT.

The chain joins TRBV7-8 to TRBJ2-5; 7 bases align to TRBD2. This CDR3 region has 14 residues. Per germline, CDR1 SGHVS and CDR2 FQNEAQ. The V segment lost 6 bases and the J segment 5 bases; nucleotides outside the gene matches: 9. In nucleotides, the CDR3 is TGTGCCAGCAGGGGGGGGAGGGCCTATGAGACCCAGTACTTC. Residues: CASRGGRAYETQYF.

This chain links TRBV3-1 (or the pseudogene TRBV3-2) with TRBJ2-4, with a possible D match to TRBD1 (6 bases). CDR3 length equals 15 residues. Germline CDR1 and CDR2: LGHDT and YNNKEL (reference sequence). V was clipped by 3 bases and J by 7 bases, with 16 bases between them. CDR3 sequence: CASSQYSGRGNIQYF. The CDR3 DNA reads TGTGCCAGCAGCCAGTATTCCGGCAGGGGCAACATTCAGTACTTC.

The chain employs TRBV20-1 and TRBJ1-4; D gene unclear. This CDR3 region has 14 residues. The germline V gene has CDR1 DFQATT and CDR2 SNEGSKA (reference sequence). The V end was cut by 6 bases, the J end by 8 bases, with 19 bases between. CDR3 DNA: TGCAGTGCCAGTTTTGAGGTGGGAGGGGAAAAACTGTTTTTT. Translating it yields CSASFEVGGEKLFF.

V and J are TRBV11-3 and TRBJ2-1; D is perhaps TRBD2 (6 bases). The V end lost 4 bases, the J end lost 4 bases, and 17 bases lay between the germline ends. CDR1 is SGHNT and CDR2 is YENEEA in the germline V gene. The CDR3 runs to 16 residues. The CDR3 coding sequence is TGTGCCAGCAGCTCCTCAACTAGCCTAATATACAATGAGCAGTTCTTC. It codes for CASSSSTSLIYNEQFF.

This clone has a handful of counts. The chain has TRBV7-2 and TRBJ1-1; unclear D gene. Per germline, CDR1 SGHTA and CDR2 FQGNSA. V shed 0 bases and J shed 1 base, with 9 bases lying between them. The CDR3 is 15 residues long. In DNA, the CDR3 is TGTGCCAGCAGCTTAGCGTCGGCAGGGAACACTGAAGCTTTCTTT. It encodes CASSLASAGNTEAFF.

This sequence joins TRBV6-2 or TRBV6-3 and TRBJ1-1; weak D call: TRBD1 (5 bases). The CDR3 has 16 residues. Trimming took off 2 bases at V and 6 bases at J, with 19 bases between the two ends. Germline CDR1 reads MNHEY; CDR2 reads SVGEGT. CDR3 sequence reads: CASSYHPRERGPEAFF. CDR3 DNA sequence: TGTGCCAGCAGTTACCACCCCCGGGAGAGGGGCCCTGAAGCTTTCTTT.